This T cell receptor beta chain was sequenced during a study of T cells in women clearing cervical HPV infection listed by TCRdb under 2018. In terms of the full investigation: The cases were 20 to 30 women with histologically confirmed HPV16-related CIN3 or worse, and 2 of those women had invasive cancers. The controls were 25 to 30 women whose single incident HPV16 infection cleared within 12 months with no development of precancer or cancer. Blood from cases was collected at the visit at which the lesion was first identified, whereas blood from controls was collected once infection was no longer detected. Among cases, blood sampling occurred a median of 149 days after lesion detection, with an interquartile range of about 80 to 210 days. Since only a few of the women had HLA typing available, the possibility that HLA type was acting as a confounder could not be ruled out. Nested within Costa Rica's Guanacaste HPV Natural History Study, an exploratory proof-of-principle case-control study compared TCR repertoires across cervical HPV16 outcomes. Cases and controls were matched on year of sample collection and on age within five years. A median age of nearly 35 years was observed in cases versus approximately 38 in controls, and no significant differences in baseline characteristics were found. The parent cohort enrolled about 10,000 women aged 18 or older in Guanacaste, Costa Rica, in about 1993 to 1994 and followed the women for roughly 7 years. Quality controls consisted of five blinded duplicates per group, for a total of 60 or so samples made up of some 50 participants and ten or so replicates. What the study reported, not specific to this receptor: Significantly higher TCR repertoire richness was observed in CIN3+ cases than in controls across sequencing depths, whereas no difference in evenness was found. The cross-sectional design could not show whether associations preceded infection or resulted from it; effector/memory subsets and HPV-specific T cells were not isolated. TRBV6-7 relative abundance was lower in cases than in controls (roughly 0.12% versus 0.17%; Bonferroni P = 0.0008). By combining richness with V gene abundances, random forest classifiers separated cases from controls with an estimated AUC of around 0.8. Because the number of T cells in each sample was unknown, differences in richness could reflect differing T-cell content rather than repertoire biology.

Details on this clone: What antigen it recognizes has not been identified. The read finishes 3 residues shy of the CDR3 end, and the germline J gene is used to complete it.

TCR beta CDR3 regions were amplified by multiplex PCR from an average of about 1,300 ng genomic DNA per sample using the immunoSEQ assay. The assay corrected primer bias using a complete synthetic TCR repertoire to establish an amplification baseline. The amplicons were sequenced using the Illumina platform. From the authors' description of their analysis: Sequence errors were corrected by clustering with frequency ratios and a modified nearest-neighbor algorithm, and the sequences were then analyzed in the immunoSEQ Analyzer using IMGT gene definitions. At each rarefaction depth, TCR richness and evenness were averaged across 20 rarefaction repeats, and samples with fewer sequences than that depth were excluded. Wilcoxon rank sum tests with FDR correction were used to compare relative abundances of V, D and J genes between the groups. An intraclass correlation of around 96% for TCR richness and an average of around 80% across over 65 gene segments were obtained from the blinded duplicates. TCRdb provides this immuneACCESS table in a form limited to in-frame rearrangements. Some clones are lacking; in checked studies, under half of them reflect an unresolved V gene, and why the rest are absent is not known. That table is the source of V, J and clone size, and D and trimming were worked out from the DNA. This specimen's table enumerates around 38,000 clones. 7% to 9.5% of the sample goes to the ten largest clones.

Every participant had a single incident cervical HPV16 infection, and prevalent HPV16 infections were excluded. Cervical HPV DNA was detected by MY09/MY11 PCR and genotyped by dot-blot hybridization. Less than 19 mL of heparinized blood was centrifuged, after which the buffy coat was aliquoted, frozen at -30 degrees C, and then stored at -80 degrees C. QIAGEN kits were used to extract genomic DNA from buffy coat specimens. V ends up 0 bases short and J 0 bases short, with an unmatched junction base count of 3. The CDR3 holds 17 amino acids from the cysteine to the phenylalanine. The DNA shown is the part of the CDR3 that was read: 42 bases, in frame from base 1. Via the germline V gene, CDR1 is KGHSH and CDR2 LQKENI.

The receptor comes from a woman between 18 and 70 years old with a cervical HPV16 infection that either progressed to CIN3+ or cleared (not recorded which). Source material: blood buffy coat. The sequence links TRBV18 to TRBJ2-2; 8 central nucleotides agree with TRBD2. Incomplete CDR3 DNA: TGTGCCAGCTCACCACCGTGGGGACTAGCGAACACCGGGGAG. Its translation reads: CASSPPWGLANTGE. The whole CDR3 sequence is CASSPPWGLANTGELFF. With all but the CDR3 taken from the reference TRBV18 and TRBJ2-2 genes, the full variable domain is: NAGVMQNPRHLVRRRGQEARLRCSPMKGHSHVYWYRQLPEEGLKFMVYLQKENIIDESGMPKERFSAEFPKEGPSILRIQQVVRGDSAAYFCASSPPWGLANTGELFFGEGSRLTVL.